Given below is one TCR beta chain in context. Its cognate antigen is unknown. From the roughly 120-subject validation cohort, which was separate from the roughly 700-subject first cohort, the donors were drawn. The data were obtained in a study of cytomegalovirus exposure and HLA in healthy donors. Study-level background: The approximately 130 validation repertoires matched the approximately 670 first-cohort repertoires in platform, a later analysis reported. Study findings and constraints: In vitro confirmation showed three CMV-associated chains to be CMV antigen specific.

The CDR3 contains 13 residues. The junction had 5 bases not matched to a gene; V was cut back by 6 bases and J by 7 bases. Germline lookup yields CDR1 MNHNS and CDR2 SASEGT. The protocol was immunoSEQ multiplex PCR, while the TCRdb copy is restricted to in-frame clones and leaves out a portion. The sample carries 150,000 or so clones, 85% to 90% recorded once. This rearrangement joins TRBV6-1 to TRBJ1-5, with 8 bases identical to TRBD1. The sample was PBMCs. The receptor was derived from a woman aged 18 to 35 in good health and CMV-seropositive. CDR3 bases: TGTGCCAGCAGGGACAGGGCCGGGCAGCCCCAGCATTTT. Translation gives CASRDRAGQPQHF.